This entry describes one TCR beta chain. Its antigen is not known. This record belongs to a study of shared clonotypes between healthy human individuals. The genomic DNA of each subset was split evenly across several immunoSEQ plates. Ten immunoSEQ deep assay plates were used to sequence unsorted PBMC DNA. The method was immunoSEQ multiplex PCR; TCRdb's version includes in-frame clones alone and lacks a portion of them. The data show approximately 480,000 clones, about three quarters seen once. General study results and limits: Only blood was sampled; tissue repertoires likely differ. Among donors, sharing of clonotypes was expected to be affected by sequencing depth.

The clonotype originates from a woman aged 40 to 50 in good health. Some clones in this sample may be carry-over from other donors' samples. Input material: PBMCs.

The CDR3 region has the DNA TGTGCCAGCATTCAAGGACGAACTGAAGCTTTCTTT. Translated: CASIQGRTEAFF. This sequence joins TRBV2 and TRBJ1-1, with D unclear. V shed 7 bases and J shed 5 bases, with 11 bases lying between them. The CDR3 loop spans 12 amino acids. Per the germline V gene, CDR1 is SNHLY and CDR2 is FYNNEI.